The 5 T cell receptor beta chains reported below all come from one sample, sequenced in a study of blood T cells in healthy people across ages. Through a sample-barcoded 5' primer and a J-beta primer mix, a second PCR was run for roughly 6 to 12 cycles. A single record per CDR3 protein comes from TCRdb applying MiXCR to the 5' RACE reads. The sample carries over 450,000 distinct CDR3 sequences, under 30% recorded once. These records were also assigned to another study, of T cells of mothers and their children.

The sequencing input was blood. Every receptor here comes from a boy aged 5 to 17 in good health.

The chain recombines TRBV9 with TRBJ1-1; D is unresolved. V was trimmed by 0 bases and J by 0 bases, leaving 9 bases between them. CDR3 length: 15 amino acids. CDR1 is SGDLS and CDR2 is YYNGEE in the germline V gene. CDR3 protein: CASSVEADMNTEAFF. CDR3 nucleotide sequence: TGTGCCAGCAGCGTAGAGGCAGATATGAACACTGAAGCTTTCTTT.

This clonotype has more than one count but fewer than ten. This chain uses TRBV20-1 with TRBJ1-5, with D hard to call. This CDR3 contains 11 residues. V lost 6 bases to trimming and J lost 2 bases, with 5 bases between them. CDR1 and CDR2 from the germline V gene are DFQATT and SNEGSKA (reference sequence). The CDR3 sequence: CSASGNQPQHF. In DNA form, the CDR3 reads TGCAGTGCCTCAGGCAATCAGCCCCAGCATTTT.

Here the CDR3 reads CASSLEPSGSRNEQFF. The CDR3 DNA reads as TGTGCCAGCAGTCTCGAGCCTAGCGGGAGTCGGAATGAGCAGTTCTTC. This chain connects TRBV6-4 to TRBJ2-1; 10 nucleotides align to TRBD2. The CDR3 length is 16 residues. The germline CDR1 and CDR2 sequences are MRHNA and SNTAGT. Trimming at V came to 5 bases and at J to 7 bases, leaving 11 bases not matched to a gene.

For the CDR3, the DNA is TGTGCCAGCAGCTTTTTGAGGGATATTGAAGCTTTCTTT. Residues: CASSFLRDIEAFF. The rearrangement links TRBV7-2 to TRBJ1-1; D not resolved. Germline CDR1 is SGHTA and CDR2 is FQGNSA. The CDR3 runs to 13 residues. Trimming took off 3 bases at V and 7 bases at J, with 12 bases between the two ends.

This clonotype was detected many times. The chain links TRBV20-1 to TRBJ2-4; 7 bases are a match to TRBD2. The J segment lost 3 bases and the V segment lost 1 base, leaving 9 bases of the junction unmatched. CDR3 length: 16 residues. Germline V CDR1 and CDR2: DFQATT, SNEGSKA (reference sequence). The CDR3 DNA sequence: TGCAGTGCTAGAGCAGGGCTAGCGGTTTACAAAAACATTCAGTACTTC. Translated: CSARAGLAVYKNIQYF.